The table lists the clone carrying this T cell receptor (beta chain) with a count of one. Trimming pared 5 bases from V and 3 bases from J, leaving 13 bases between. The CDR3 sequence is 14 residues long. CDR1 is SNHLY and CDR2 is FYNNEI in the germline V gene. MiXCR was run by TCRdb on the RT-PCR reads, yielding one entry per CDR3 protein. The profile shows 900,000 to 1,000,000 distinct CDR3 sequences, about 20% of them singletons. The data were taken from a study of patients and donors after allogeneic stem cell transplantation. The gene calls are TRBV2 and TRBJ2-5; weak D call: TRBD1 (6 bases). The TCR originated in a human donor who was either an allogeneic HSCT recipient or a stem cell or donor lymphocyte infusion donor (not recorded which). It is not recorded whose cells these are; they may come from a transplant donor. Sequencing was done on a sample of blood, either unsorted or a sorted T cell fraction (not recorded which). The CDR3 sequence is CASSPGTLEETQYF. The CDR3 DNA sequence: TGTGCCAGCAGTCCCGGGACACTCGAAGAGACCCAGTACTTC.